The next 5 T cell receptor beta chains were all read from a single sample in a study of T cell responses to AZD1222 COVID-19 vaccine. Clones were read by immunoSEQ multiplex PCR, and TCRdb kept only the in-frame ones, dropping some. The sample has 70,000 to 95,000 clones; approximately 90% are singletons. The specimen was peripheral blood, collected on day 0 of MenACWY control vaccination. These receptors all stem from an adult in good health.

The genes are TRBV29-1 and TRBJ1-1; D remains unclear. Germline V gene data show CDR1 as SQVTM and CDR2 as ANQGSEA. The CDR3 totals 11 residues. The V gene lost 5 bases and the J gene lost 11 bases, with 15 bases spanning the gap. CDR3 loop: CSVHRLSRAFF. The CDR3 bases are TGCAGCGTTCACCGTTTAAGTCGGGCTTTCTTT. Looking up the rest from reference TRBV29-1 and TRBJ1-1 gives the full variable domain: SAVISQKPSRDICQRGTSLTIQCQVDSQVTMMFWYRQQPGQSLTLIATANQGSEATYESGFVIDKFPISRPNLTFSTLTVSNMSPEDSSIYLCSVHRLSRAFFGQGTRLTVV.

The V gene is TRBV11-2, the J gene TRBJ2-3; 9 bases agree with TRBD2. This CDR3 contains 18 residues. After removal of 0 bases from V and 6 bases from J, the junction contained 13 bases not matched to a gene. Germline lookup yields CDR1 SGHAT and CDR2 FQNNGV. In DNA form, the CDR3 reads TGTGCCAGCAGCTTAGATCTATTTAGCGGGAGTGTAATTGATACGCAGTATTTT. Translated, it gives CASSLDLFSGSVIDTQYF.

For this clone: Within the sample, other DNA sequences also encode this same CDR3. The DNA for the CDR3 is TGTGCCAGCAGTCGCCGGGACAGATCCTACGAGCAGTACTTC. Translation gives CASSRRDRSYEQYF. The chain links TRBV27 to TRBJ2-7; 7 bases fit TRBD1. The CDR3 extends over 14 amino acids. CDR1 and CDR2 from the germline V gene are MNHEY and SMNVEV (reference sequence). After removal of 5 bases from V and 1 base from J, the junction contained 5 bases not matched to a gene.

J is TRBJ2-7 and V is TRBV5-6; D is perhaps TRBD2 (5 bases). V was pared by 2 bases and J by 3 bases, with 9 bases between. CDR1 and CDR2 from the germline V gene are SGHDT and YYEEEE. The CDR3 has 13 residues. The DNA for the CDR3 is TGTGCCAGCAGCTTCTGGACTGGCTACGAGCAGTACTTC. Amino acid sequence: CASSFWTGYEQYF.

This chain uses TRBV5-6 with TRBJ2-7; the match to TRBD1 covers 9 bases. CDR1 and CDR2 (germline): SGHDT, YYEEEE. The CDR3 is made up of 19 amino acids. J was trimmed by 0 bases and V by 0 bases; bases with no gene match: 13. The CDR3 bases are TGTGCCAGCAGCTTGGTTGGGACAGGGCTCCGACAATACTCCTACGAGCAGTACTTC. It specifies CASSLVGTGLRQYSYEQYF.